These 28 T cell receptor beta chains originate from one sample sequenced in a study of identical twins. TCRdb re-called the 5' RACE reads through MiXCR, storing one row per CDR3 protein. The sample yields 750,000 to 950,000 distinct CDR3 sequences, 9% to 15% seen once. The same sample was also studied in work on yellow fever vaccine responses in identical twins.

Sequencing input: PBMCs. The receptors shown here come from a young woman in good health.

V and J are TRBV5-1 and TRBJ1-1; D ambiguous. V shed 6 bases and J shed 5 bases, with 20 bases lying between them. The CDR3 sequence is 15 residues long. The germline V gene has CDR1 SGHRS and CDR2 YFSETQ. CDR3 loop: CASTRVGGESTEAFF. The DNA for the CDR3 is TGCGCCAGCACCCGAGTTGGCGGGGAGTCGACTGAAGCTTTCTTT.

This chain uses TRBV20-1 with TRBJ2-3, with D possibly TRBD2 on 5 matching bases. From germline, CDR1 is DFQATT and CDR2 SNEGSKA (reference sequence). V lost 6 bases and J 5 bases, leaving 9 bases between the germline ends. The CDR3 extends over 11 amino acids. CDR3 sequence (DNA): TGCAGTGCCCGCGAGGGAGATACGCAGTATTTT. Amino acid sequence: CSAREGDTQYF.

CDR3 sequence: CASRRDSLYYEQYV. In nucleotides, the CDR3 is TGTGCCAGCAGGCGGGACAGTCTATACTACGAGCAGTACGTC. The rearrangement joins TRBV6-1 to TRBJ2-7; possible D gene TRBD1, 7 bases. The length of the CDR3 is 14 residues. The V gene lost 6 bases and the J gene lost 3 bases, with 15 bases spanning the gap. Germline CDR1 reads MNHNS; CDR2 reads SASEGT.

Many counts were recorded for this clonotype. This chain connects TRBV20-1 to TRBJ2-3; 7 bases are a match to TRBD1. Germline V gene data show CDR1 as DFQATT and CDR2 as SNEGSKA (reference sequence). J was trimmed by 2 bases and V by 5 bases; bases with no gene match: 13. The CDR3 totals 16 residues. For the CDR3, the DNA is TGCAGTGCTTCGAATAAAAGGGGGCGCAACACAGATACGCAGTATTTT. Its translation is CSASNKRGRNTDTQYF.

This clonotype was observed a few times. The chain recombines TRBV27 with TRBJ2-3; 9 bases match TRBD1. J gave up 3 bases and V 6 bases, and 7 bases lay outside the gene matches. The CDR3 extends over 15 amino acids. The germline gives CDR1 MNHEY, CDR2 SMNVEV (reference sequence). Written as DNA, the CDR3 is TGTGCCAGCAGAACCCGGGACAGGGTAACAGATACGCAGTATTTT. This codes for CASRTRDRVTDTQYF.

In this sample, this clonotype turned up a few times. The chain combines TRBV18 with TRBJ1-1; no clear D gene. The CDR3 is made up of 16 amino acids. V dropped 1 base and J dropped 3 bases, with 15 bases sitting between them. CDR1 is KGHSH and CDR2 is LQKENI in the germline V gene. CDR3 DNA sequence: TGTGCCAGCTCACCACTAATAATCGAGATAGACACTGAAGCTTTCTTT. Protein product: CASSPLIIEIDTEAFF.

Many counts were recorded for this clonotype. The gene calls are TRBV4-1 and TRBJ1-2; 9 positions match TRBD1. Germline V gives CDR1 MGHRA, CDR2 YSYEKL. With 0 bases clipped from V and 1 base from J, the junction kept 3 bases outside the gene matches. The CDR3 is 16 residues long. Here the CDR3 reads CASSQEETGGNYGYTF. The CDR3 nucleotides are TGCGCCAGCAGCCAAGAAGAGACAGGGGGTAACTATGGCTACACCTTC.

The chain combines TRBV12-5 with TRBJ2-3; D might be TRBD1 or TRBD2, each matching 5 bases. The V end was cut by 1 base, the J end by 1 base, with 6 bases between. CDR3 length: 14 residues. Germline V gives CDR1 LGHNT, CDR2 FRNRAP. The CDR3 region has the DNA TGTGCTAGTGGTTTGGCGGGGCGCACAGATACGCAGTATTTT. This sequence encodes CASGLAGRTDTQYF.

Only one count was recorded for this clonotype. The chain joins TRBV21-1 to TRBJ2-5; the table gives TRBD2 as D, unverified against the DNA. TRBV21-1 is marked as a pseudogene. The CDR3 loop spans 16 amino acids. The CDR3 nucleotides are TGTGCCAGCAGCAAAAGAGAAGCGGGAGGGCGAGAGACCCAGTACTTC. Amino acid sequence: CASSKREAGGRETQYF.

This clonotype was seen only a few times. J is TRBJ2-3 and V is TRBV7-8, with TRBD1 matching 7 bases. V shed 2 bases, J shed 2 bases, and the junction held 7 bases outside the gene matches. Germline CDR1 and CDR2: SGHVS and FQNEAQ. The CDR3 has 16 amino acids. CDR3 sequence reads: CASSLLYRGNTDTQYF. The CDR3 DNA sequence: TGTGCCAGCAGCTTACTTTACAGGGGTAACACAGATACGCAGTATTTT.

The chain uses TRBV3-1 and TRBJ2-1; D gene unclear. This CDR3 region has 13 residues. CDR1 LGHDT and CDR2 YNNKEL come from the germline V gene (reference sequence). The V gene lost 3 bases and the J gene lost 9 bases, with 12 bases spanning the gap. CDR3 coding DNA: TGTGCCAGCAGCCACGGACCCCCCCGTGAGCAGTTCTTC. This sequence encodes CASSHGPPREQFF.

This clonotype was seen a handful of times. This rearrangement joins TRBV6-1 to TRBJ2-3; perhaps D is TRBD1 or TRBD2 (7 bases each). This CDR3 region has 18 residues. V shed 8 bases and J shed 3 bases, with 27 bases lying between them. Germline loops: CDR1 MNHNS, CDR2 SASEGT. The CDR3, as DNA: TGTGCCAGCTTCCTCCAGGGGGGGGGGCTAAGCGATACAGATACGCAGTATTTT. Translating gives CASFLQGGGLSDTDTQYF.

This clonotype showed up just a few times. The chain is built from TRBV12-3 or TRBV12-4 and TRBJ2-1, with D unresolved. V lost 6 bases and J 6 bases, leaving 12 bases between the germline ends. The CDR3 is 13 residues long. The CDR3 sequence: CASSDSFGNEQFF. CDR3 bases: TGTGCCAGCAGCGATAGTTTTGGCAATGAGCAGTTCTTC.

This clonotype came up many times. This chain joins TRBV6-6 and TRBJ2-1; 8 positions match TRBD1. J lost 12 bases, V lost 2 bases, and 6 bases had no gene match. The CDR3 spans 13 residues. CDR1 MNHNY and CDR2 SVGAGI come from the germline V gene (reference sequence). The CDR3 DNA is TGTGCCAGCAGTTACCCAGGACAGGGAGGGCAGTTCTTC. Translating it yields CASSYPGQGGQFF.

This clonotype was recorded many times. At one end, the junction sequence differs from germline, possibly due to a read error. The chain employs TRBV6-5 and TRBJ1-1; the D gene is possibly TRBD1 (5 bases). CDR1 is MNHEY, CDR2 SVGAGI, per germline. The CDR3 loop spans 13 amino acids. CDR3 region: CASSYGGGTEAFF. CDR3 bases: TGCGCCAGCAGCTACGGGGGAGGAACTGAAGCTTTCTTT.

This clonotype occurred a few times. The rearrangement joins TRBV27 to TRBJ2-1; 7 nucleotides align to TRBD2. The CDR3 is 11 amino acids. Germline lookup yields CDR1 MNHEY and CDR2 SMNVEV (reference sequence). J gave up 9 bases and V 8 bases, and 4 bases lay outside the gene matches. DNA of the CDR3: TGTGCCAGCGGAACTAGCGTTGAGCAGTTCTTC. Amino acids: CASGTSVEQFF.

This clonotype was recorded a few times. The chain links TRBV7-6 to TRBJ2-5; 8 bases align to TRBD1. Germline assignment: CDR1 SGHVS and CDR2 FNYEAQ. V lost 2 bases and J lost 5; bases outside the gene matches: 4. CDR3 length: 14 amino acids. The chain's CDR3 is CASSLQGAWETQYF. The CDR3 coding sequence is TGTGCCAGCAGCTTACAGGGGGCGTGGGAGACCCAGTACTTC.

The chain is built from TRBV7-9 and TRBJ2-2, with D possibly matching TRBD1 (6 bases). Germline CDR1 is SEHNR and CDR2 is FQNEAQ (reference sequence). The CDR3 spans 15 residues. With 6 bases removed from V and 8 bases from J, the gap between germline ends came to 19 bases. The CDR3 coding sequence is TGTGCCAGCAGACGCCGGGACACCGCTTCGGGGGAGCTGTTTTTT. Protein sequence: CASRRRDTASGELFF.

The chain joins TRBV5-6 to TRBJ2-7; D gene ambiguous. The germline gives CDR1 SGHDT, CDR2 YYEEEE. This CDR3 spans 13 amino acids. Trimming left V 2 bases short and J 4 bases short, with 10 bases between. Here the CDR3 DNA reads TGTGCCAGCAGCTTTGTAGACGGATACGAGCAGTACTTC. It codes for CASSFVDGYEQYF.

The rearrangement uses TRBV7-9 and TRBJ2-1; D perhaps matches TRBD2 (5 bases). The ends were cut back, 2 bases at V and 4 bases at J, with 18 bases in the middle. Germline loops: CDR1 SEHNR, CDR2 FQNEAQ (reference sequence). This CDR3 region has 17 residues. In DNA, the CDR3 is TGTGCCAGCAGCTTACGGGCGGCCGGGGTCGTTTACAATGAGCAGTTCTTC. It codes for CASSLRAAGVVYNEQFF.

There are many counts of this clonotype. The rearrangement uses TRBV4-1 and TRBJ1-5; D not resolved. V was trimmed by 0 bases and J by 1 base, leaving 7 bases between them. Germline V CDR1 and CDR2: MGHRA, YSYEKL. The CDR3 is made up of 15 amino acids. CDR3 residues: CASSQDDLSNQPQHF. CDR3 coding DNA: TGCGCCAGCAGCCAAGACGACCTAAGCAATCAGCCCCAGCATTTT.

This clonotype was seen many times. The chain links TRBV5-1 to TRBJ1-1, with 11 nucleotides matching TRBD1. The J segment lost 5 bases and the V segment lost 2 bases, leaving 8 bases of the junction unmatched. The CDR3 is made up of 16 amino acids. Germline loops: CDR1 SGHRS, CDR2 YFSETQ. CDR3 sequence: CASSFGPGQGVTEAFF. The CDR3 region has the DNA TGCGCCAGCAGCTTTGGCCCGGGACAGGGGGTGACTGAAGCTTTCTTT.

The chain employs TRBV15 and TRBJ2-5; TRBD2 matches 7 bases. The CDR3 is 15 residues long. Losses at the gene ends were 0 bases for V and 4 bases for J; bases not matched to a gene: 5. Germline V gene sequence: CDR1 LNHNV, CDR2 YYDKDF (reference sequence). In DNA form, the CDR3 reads TGTGCCACCAGCAGAGATCGGGCTAGCGGAGAGACCCAGTACTTC. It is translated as CATSRDRASGETQYF. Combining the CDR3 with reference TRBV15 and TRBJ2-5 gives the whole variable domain DAMVIQNPRYQVTQFGKPVTLSCSQTLNHNVMYWYQQKSSQAPKLLFHYYDKDFNNEADTPDNFQSRRPNTSFCFLDIRSPGLGDTAMYLCATSRDRASGETQYFGPGTRLLVL.

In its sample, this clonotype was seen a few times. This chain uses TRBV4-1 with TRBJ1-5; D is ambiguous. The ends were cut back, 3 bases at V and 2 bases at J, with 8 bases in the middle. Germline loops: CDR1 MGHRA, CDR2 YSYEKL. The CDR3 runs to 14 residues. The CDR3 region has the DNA TGCGCCAGCAGCCAGCCAGCGGGCAATCAGCCCCAGCATTTT. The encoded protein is CASSQPAGNQPQHF.

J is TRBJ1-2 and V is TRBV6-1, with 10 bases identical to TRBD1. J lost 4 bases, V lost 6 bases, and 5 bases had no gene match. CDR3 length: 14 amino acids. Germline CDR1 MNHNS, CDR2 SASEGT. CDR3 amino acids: CASRVGQGTYGYTF. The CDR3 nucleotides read TGTGCCAGCAGAGTGGGACAGGGGACCTATGGCTACACCTTC.

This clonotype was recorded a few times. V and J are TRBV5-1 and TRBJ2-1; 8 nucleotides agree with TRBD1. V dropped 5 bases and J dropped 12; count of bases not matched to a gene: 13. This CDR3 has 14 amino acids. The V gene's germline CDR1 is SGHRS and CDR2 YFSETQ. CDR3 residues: CASRSGTGLSGQFF. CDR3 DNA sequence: TGCGCCAGCAGGTCCGGGACAGGACTTTCTGGGCAGTTCTTC.

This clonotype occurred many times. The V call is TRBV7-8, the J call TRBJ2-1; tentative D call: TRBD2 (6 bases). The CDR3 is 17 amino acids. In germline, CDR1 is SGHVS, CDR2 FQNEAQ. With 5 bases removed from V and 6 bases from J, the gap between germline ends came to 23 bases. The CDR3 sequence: CASSDPGFFEEGNEQFF. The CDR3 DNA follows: TGTGCCAGCAGCGACCCGGGCTTTTTCGAGGAGGGCAATGAGCAGTTCTTC. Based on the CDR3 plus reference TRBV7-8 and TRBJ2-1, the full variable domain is GAGVSQSPRYKVAKRGQDVALRCDPISGHVSLFWYQQALGQGPEFLTYFQNEAQLDKSGLPSDRFFAERPEGSVSTLKIQRTQQEDSAVYLCASSDPGFFEEGNEQFFGPGTRLTVL.

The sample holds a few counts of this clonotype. The CDR3 nucleotides are TGTGCCAGCAGTTTTGGGAGGGCGGACTACGAGCAGTACTTC. Protein product: CASSFGRADYEQYF. V gene TRBV12-3 or TRBV12-4 combines with J gene TRBJ2-7; 7 nucleotides match TRBD2. The CDR3 covers 14 residues. Trimming at V came to 3 bases and at J to 3 bases, leaving 5 bases not matched to a gene.